This T cell receptor (beta chain) derives from a study of T cells after yellow fever vaccination. Germline loops: CDR1 SGHRS, CDR2 YFSETQ. This CDR3 has 15 amino acids. The trim removed 4 bases at V and 5 bases at J, leaving 10 bases unmatched. TCRdb redid the calling of the 5' RACE reads with MiXCR, one entry per CDR3 protein. The profile shows roughly 160,000 distinct CDR3 sequences, about 7% of them singletons. This chain links TRBV5-1 with TRBJ1-2; 8 bases are a match to TRBD1. The specimen was CD4+ T cells sorted from PBMCs, collected 5 to 6 days after the first yellow fever vaccination. The sequence derives from a man younger than 35 who received the YFV17D yellow fever vaccine. CDR3 sequence (DNA): TGCGCCAGCAGCCCCGACAGGGGCGCGCCTTATGGCTACACCTTC. The encoded protein is CASSPDRGAPYGYTF. Combining the CDR3 with reference TRBV5-1 and TRBJ1-2 gives the whole variable domain KAGVTQTPRYLIKTRGQQVTLSCSPISGHRSVSWYQQTPGQGLQFLFEYFSETQRNKGNFPGRFSGRQFSNSRSEMNVSTLELGDSALYLCASSPDRGAPYGYTFGSGTRLTVV.